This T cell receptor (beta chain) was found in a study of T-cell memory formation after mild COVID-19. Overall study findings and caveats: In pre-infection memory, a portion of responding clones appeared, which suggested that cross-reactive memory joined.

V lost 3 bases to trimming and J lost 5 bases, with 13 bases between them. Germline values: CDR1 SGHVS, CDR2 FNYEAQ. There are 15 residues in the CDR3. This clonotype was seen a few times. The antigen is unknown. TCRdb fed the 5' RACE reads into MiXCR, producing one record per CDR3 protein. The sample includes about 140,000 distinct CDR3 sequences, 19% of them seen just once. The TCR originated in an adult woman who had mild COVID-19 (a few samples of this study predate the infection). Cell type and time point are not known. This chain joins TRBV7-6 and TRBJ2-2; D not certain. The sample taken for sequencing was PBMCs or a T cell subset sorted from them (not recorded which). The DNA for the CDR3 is TGTGCCAGCAGCTTGAGCCCACAGTGGACCGGGGAGCTGTTTTTT. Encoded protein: CASSLSPQWTGELFF. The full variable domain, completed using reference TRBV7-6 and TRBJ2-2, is GAGVSQSPRYKVTKRGQDVALRCDPISGHVSLYWYRQALGQGPEFLTYFNYEAQQDKSGLPNDRFSAERPEGSISTLTIQRTEQRDSAMYRCASSLSPQWTGELFFGEGSRLTVL.